One and the same sample provided the 10 T cell receptor beta chains below, sequenced in a study of shared clonotypes between healthy human individuals (dated by TCRdb to about 2020). CD8 naive samples were CD45RO-negative cells positively selected for CCR7, giving a CD45RA+CCR7+ population that excluded TemRA cells. The library was produced with the immunoSEQ multiplex PCR assay. TCRdb's version of the immuneACCESS table is confined to in-frame rearrangements and falls short of the full clone set. An unresolved V gene accounts for under half of the shortfall where checked; the remainder is of unknown origin. The sample table records about 2.2 million clones; about 93% of these occur just once. The ten largest make up about 1.7% of the sample. Sequencing used naive CD8+ T cells from PBMCs. This sample's cell subset or site label indicates: CD45RA+CCR7+. The receptors originated from a man younger than 30 in good health. Some clones in this sample may be carry-over from other donors' samples.

This clone was seen only once. The genes are TRBV10-2 and TRBJ1-6; possible D gene TRBD1, 5 bases. V lost 3 bases and J 6 bases, leaving 9 bases between the germline ends. Germline V gives CDR1 WSHSY, CDR2 SAAADI. This CDR3 is 14 amino acids long. CDR3: CASSEAGFNSPLHF. The CDR3, as DNA: TGCGCCAGCAGTGAAGCAGGGTTTAATTCACCCCTCCACTTT.

The gene calls are TRBV9 and TRBJ2-1; possible D gene TRBD1, 5 bases. Trimming stripped 0 bases from V and 5 bases from J, with 12 bases between. This CDR3 is 15 amino acids long. Germline V lookup: CDR1 SGDLS, CDR2 YYNGEE. CDR3 loop: CASSVGAGQDNEQFF. CDR3 DNA: TGTGCCAGCAGCGTAGGGGCAGGGCAGGACAATGAGCAGTTCTTC.

This clone appeared once. The genes are TRBV2 and TRBJ2-5, with TRBD2 matching 9 bases. Germline V CDR1 and CDR2: SNHLY, FYNNEI. Losses at the gene ends were 7 bases for V and 3 bases for J; bases not matched to a gene: 6. The CDR3 runs to 14 residues. For the CDR3, the DNA is TGTGCCAGCAAAAAGGGACTAGCAAAAGAGACCCAGTACTTC. It translates to CASKKGLAKETQYF.

V and J are TRBV9 and TRBJ1-1, with TRBD1 as a possible D gene (5 bases). Germline-derived CDR1 and CDR2 are SGDLS and YYNGEE. V was pared by 3 bases and J by 8 bases, with 11 bases between. The CDR3 loop spans 12 amino acids. In DNA form, the CDR3 reads TGTGCCAGCAGCGGAACAGGTACAGAAGCTTTCTTT. Its translation: CASSGTGTEAFF.

The chain combines TRBV9 with TRBJ2-3; 11 nucleotides align to TRBD1. The trim removed 4 bases at V and 6 bases at J, leaving 13 bases unmatched. CDR1 is SGDLS, CDR2 YYNGEE, per germline. This CDR3 region has 17 residues. The CDR3: CASSTHRDRGYRDTQYF. CDR3 nucleotides: TGTGCCAGCAGCACCCACCGGGACAGGGGGTACCGGGATACGCAGTATTTT.

This clone has only a few counts. This chain uses TRBV27 with TRBJ2-7; D is possibly TRBD2 (6 bases). The CDR3 spans 10 residues. Germline V gene lookup returns CDR1 MNHEY and CDR2 SMNVEV (reference sequence). CDR3 nucleotide sequence: TGTGTCTGCGGGGCTACCGAGCAGTACTTC. Translating gives CVCGATEQYF.

CDR3 sequence: CASSLLGTPRETQYF. The CDR3 DNA reads as TGTGCCAGCAGCTTATTGGGCACCCCACGGGAGACCCAGTACTTC. This chain uses TRBV7-3 with TRBJ2-5, with D uncertain. CDR1 is SGHTA and CDR2 is FQGTGA in the germline V gene. This CDR3 is built from 15 residues. The V gene lost 2 bases and the J gene lost 5 bases, with 15 bases spanning the gap.

The chain employs TRBV28 and TRBJ1-3, with 9 bases lining up with TRBD1. The CDR3 has 14 amino acids. From germline, CDR1 is MDHEN and CDR2 SYDVKM. The J segment lost 6 bases and the V segment lost 6 bases, leaving 6 bases of the junction unmatched. CDR3 sequence: CASRKRTGVNTIYF. DNA of the CDR3: TGTGCCAGCAGGAAGAGGACAGGGGTAAACACCATATATTTT. The whole variable domain, remainder taken from reference TRBV28 and TRBJ1-3, is DVKVTQSSRYLVKRTGEKVFLECVQDMDHENMFWYRQDPGLGLRLIYFSYDVKMKEKGDIPEGYSVSREKKERFSLILESASTNQTSMYLCASRKRTGVNTIYFGEGSWLTVV.

The rearrangement uses TRBV5-8 and TRBJ2-3, with D tentatively TRBD2 (5 bases). Germline assignment: CDR1 SGHTS and CDR2 YDEGEE. V gave up 0 bases and J gave up 2 bases, with 19 bases separating them. The CDR3 has 18 amino acids. The CDR3 here is CASSLGFGLAPDTDTQYF. The CDR3 region has the DNA TGTGCCAGCAGCTTGGGATTCGGCCTAGCCCCTGACACAGATACGCAGTATTTT.

The rearrangement uses TRBV9 and TRBJ2-1; 10 nucleotides agree with TRBD2. Germline values: CDR1 SGDLS, CDR2 YYNGEE. V dropped 0 bases and J dropped 7; count of bases not matched to a gene: 4. The CDR3 is 15 amino acids. CDR3: CASSVDQAGGNEQFF. In nucleotides, the CDR3 is TGTGCCAGCAGCGTAGACCAAGCGGGAGGGAATGAGCAGTTCTTC.